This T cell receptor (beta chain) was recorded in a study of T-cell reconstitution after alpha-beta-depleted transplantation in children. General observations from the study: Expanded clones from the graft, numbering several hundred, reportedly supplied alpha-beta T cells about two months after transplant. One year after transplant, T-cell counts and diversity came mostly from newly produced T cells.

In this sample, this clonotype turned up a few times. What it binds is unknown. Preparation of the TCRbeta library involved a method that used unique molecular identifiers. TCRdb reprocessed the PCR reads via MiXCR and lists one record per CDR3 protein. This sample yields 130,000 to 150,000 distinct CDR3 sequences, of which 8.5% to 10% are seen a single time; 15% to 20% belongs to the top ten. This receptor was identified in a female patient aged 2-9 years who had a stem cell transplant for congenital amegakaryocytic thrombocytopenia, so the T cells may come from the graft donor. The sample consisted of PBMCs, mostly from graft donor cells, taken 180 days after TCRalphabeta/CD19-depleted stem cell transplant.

The CDR3 DNA is TGTGCCACCAGTGATTCACCGGGACAGGGGATTCGTGGCTACACCTTC. As protein: CATSDSPGQGIRGYTF. This chain links TRBV24-1 with TRBJ1-2, with TRBD1 matching over 10 bases. The CDR3 is 16 residues long. Germline CDR1 and CDR2: KGHDR and SFDVKD. J lost 7 bases, V lost 2 bases, and 9 bases had no gene match.